This T cell receptor beta chain was captured by sequencing in a study of blood T cell repertoires in COVID-19. The wider study: Sites across the United States, Italy and Spain contributed samples from acute and convalescent COVID-19.

V lost 0 bases to trimming and J lost 5 bases, with 13 bases between them. The CDR3 has 16 residues. In germline, CDR1 is LGHNA, CDR2 YSLEER. Study processing details: Amplification of reference gene primers provided the estimated nucleated cell counts. The data were produced by immunoSEQ multiplex PCR, yet TCRdb's version contains in-frame clones alone and is incomplete. D and trimming were read from the DNA, whereas the V and J calls and clone size are those reported in that table. The table shows 200,000 to 250,000 clones, with around 87% occurring only once. The sample comprised PBMCs or T cells enriched from blood (not recorded which). The chain couples TRBV4-3 to TRBJ2-2, with D perhaps TRBD1 (5 bases). The TCR comes from a woman in her twenties or thirties with acute COVID-19. The CDR3 DNA follows: TGCGCCAGCAGCCAAGATGCAGGGTTGGAAACCGGGGAGCTGTTTTTT. Its protein product is CASSQDAGLETGELFF.